This TCR beta chain was profiled in a study of early T cells in non-severe SARS-CoV-2 infection. For the study at large: Chains were not paired, and sequencing was done on bulk RNA from unsorted whole blood. Study-level points and caveats: The study's VDJdb matching favored anti-spike CD8 responses and missed private and CD4 specificities.

Individual cDNA molecules received unique molecular identifiers during library preparation. TCRdb re-called the 5' RACE reads with MiXCR, one entry per CDR3 protein. This sample has roughly 28,000 distinct CDR3 sequences, with roughly 5.4% found just once. This clonotype has a handful of counts. Its antigen is not identified. CDR1 is MNHEY and CDR2 is SMNVEV in the germline V gene (reference sequence). V was trimmed by 0 bases and J by 1 base, leaving 9 bases between them. The CDR3 extends over 15 amino acids. Sequenced input: whole blood. The gene calls are TRBV27 and TRBJ1-1; the D is unclear. The sequence was obtained from an adult who was a healthcare worker with PCR-confirmed SARS-CoV-2 infection or an uninfected control (not recorded which). Written as DNA, the CDR3 is TGTGCCAGCAGTTTATCCTTGGTGAGGAACACTGAAGCTTTCTTT. The encoded protein is CASSLSLVRNTEAFF.